This T cell receptor beta chain was recorded in a study of spatial heterogeneity in lung cancer. The study's findings and limits: Beta chains had an estimated 13% coverage of tumor T cells, and alpha chains had around 6.5%. Tumors with more nonsynonymous mutations had more expanded intratumoral alpha and beta TCRs.

The CDR3 totals 14 residues. Trimming took off 5 bases at V and 6 bases at J, with 17 bases between the two ends. Germline CDR1 is KGHSH and CDR2 is LQKENI. Indicated time point: sample taken at primary tumor resection. More than 70 TRACERx patients with early, untreated non-small cell lung cancer donated samples. TCRdb re-called the 5' RACE reads with MiXCR, one entry per CDR3 protein. The sample lists some 97,000 distinct CDR3 sequences, 4% to 4.5% occurring once. This clonotype has only a few counts. Its antigen is still unknown. This receptor was taken from a male donor with early-stage non-small cell lung cancer. J is TRBJ2-7 and V is TRBV18; D is possibly TRBD1 (6 bases). The source was lung tumor tissue, collected at surgery. For the CDR3, the DNA is TGTGCCAGCTCAAGGTCCTGGGGGCGCGCCGAGCAGTACTTC. This sequence encodes CASSRSWGRAEQYF.